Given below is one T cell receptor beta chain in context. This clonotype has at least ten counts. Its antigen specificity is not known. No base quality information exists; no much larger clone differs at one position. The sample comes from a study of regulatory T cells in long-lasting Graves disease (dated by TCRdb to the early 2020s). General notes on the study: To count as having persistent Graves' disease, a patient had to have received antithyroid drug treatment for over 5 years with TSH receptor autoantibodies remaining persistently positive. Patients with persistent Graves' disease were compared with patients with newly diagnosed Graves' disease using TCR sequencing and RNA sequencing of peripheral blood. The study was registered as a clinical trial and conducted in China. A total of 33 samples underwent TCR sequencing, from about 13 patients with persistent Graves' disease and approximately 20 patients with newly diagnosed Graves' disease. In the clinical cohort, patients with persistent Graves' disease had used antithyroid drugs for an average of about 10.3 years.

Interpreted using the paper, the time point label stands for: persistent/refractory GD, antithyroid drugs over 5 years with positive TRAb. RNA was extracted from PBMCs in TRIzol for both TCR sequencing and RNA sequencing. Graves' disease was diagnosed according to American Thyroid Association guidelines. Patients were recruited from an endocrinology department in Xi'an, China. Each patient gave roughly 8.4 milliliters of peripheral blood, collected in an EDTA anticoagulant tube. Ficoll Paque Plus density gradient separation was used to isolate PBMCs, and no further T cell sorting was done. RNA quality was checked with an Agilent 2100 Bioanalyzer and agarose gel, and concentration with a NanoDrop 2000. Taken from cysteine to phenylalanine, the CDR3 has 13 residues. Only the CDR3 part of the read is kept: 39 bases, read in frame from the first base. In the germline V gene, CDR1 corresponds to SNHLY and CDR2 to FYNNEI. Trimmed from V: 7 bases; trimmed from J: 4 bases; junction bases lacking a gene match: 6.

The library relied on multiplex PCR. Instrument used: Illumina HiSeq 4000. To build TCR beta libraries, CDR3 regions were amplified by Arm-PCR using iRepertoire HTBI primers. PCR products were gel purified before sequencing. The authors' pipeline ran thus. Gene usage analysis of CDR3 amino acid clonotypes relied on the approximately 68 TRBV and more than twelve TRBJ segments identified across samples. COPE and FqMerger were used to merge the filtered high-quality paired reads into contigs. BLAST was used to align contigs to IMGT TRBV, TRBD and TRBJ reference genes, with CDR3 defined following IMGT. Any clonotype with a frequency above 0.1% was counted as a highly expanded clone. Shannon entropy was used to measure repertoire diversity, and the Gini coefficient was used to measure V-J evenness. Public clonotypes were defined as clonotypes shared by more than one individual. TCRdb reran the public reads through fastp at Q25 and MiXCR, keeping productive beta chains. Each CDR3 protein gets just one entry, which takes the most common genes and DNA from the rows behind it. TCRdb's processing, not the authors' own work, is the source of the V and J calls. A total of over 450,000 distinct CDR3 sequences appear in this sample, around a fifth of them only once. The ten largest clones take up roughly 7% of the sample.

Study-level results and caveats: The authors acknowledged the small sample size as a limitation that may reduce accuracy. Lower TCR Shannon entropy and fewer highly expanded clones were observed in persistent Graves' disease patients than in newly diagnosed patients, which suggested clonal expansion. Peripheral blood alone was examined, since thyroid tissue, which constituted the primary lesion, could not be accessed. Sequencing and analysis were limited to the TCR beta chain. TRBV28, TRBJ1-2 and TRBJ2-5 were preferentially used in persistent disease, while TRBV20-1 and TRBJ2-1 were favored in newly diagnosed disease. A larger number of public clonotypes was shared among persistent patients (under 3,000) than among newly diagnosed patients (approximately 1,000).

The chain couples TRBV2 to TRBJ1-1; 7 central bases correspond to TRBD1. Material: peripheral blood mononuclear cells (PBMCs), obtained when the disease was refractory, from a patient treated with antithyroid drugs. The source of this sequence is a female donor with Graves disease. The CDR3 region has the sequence CASKRTGATEAFF. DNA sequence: TGTGCCAGCAAGCGAACAGGGGCCACTGAAGCTTTCTTT. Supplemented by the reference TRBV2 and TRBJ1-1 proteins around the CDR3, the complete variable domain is EPEVTQTPSHQVTQMGQEVILRCVPISNHLYFYWYRQILGQKVEFLVSFYNNEISEKSEIFDDQFSVERPDGSNFTLKIRSTKLEDSAMYFCASKRTGATEAFFGQGTRLTVV.